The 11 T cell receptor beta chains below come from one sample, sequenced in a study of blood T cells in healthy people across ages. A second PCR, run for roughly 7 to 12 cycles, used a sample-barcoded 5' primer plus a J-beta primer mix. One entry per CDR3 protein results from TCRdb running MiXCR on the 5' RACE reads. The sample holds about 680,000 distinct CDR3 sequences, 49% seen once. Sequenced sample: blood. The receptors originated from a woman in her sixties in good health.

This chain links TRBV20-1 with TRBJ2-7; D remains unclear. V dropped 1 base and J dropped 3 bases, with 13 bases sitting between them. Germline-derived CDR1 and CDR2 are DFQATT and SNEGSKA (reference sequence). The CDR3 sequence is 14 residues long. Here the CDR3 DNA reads TGCAGTGCTAGAGTGCCACAAACCTACTACGAGCAGTACTTC. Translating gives CSARVPQTYYEQYF.

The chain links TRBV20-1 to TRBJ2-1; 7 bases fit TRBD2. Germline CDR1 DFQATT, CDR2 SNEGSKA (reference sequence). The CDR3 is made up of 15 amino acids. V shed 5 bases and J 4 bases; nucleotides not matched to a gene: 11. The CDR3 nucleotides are TGCAGTGCTCTTTTAAGCGGGAAAGTATACAATGAGCAGTTCTTC. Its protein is CSALLSGKVYNEQFF.

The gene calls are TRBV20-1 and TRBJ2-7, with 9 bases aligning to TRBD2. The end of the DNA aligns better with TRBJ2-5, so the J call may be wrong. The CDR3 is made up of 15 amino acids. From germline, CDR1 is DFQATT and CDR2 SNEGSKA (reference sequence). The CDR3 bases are TGCAGTGCTGGGGTTGGTAGCGGGAGCGGTGAGACCCAGTACTTC. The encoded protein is CSAGVGSGSGETQYF.

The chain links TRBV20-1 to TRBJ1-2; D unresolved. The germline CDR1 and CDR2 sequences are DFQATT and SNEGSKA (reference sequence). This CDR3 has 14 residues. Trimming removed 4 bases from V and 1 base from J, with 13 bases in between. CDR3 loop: CSAKSLPINYGYTF. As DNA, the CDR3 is TGCAGTGCTAAAAGCCTACCCATTAACTATGGCTACACCTTC.

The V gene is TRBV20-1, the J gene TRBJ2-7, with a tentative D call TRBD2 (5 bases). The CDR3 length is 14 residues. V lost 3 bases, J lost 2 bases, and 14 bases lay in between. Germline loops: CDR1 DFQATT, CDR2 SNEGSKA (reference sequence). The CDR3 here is CSARSLARTYEQYF. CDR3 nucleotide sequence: TGCAGTGCTAGGAGTCTAGCCCGAACCTACGAGCAGTACTTC.

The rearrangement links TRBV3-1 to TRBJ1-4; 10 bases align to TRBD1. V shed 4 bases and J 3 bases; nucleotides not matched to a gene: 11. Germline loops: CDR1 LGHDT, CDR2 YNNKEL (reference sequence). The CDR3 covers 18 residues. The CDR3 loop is CASSLRTGGSRANEKLFF. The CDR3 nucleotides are TGTGCCAGCAGCCTTCGGACAGGGGGAAGCAGGGCTAATGAAAAACTGTTTTTT.

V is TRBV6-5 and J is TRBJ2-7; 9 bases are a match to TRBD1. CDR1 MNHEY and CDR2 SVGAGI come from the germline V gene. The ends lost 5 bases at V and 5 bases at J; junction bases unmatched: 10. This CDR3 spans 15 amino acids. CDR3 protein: CASSGSGTGNHEQYF. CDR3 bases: TGTGCCAGCAGTGGGAGCGGGACAGGGAACCACGAGCAGTACTTC.

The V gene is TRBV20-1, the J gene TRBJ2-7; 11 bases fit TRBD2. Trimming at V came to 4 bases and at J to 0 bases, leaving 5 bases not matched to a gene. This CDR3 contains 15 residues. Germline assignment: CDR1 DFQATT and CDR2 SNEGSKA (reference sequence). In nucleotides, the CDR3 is TGCAGTGCTATGGAACTAGCGGGAGTCTCCTACGAGCAGTACTTC. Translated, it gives CSAMELAGVSYEQYF.

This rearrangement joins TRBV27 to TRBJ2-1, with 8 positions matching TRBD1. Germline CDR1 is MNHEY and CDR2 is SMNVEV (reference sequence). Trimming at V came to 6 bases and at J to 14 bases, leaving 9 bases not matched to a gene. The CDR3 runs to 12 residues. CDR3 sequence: CASRSDRGREFF. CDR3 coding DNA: TGTGCCAGCAGATCCGACAGGGGAAGGGAGTTCTTC.

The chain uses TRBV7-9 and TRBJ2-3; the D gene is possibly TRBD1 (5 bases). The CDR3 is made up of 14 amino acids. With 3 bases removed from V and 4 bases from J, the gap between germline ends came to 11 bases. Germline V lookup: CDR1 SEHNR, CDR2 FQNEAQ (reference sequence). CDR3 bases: TGTGCCAGCAGCTTGGGGCTAACATCAGATACGCAGTATTTT. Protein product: CASSLGLTSDTQYF.

CDR3 sequence (DNA): TGTGCCAGCAGCGTGGAGGGGACAAACACCGGGGAGCTGTTTTTT. Translating it yields CASSVEGTNTGELFF. The genes are TRBV3-1 and TRBJ2-2; possibly TRBD1 or TRBD2 for D (6 bases each). Germline assignment: CDR1 LGHDT and CDR2 YNNKEL (reference sequence). V was cut by 5 bases and J by 2 bases, with 12 bases left in between. The CDR3 sequence is 15 residues long.